One and the same sample provided the 25 T cell receptor beta chains below, sequenced in a study of blood T cell repertoires in COVID-19. The table came from immunoSEQ multiplex PCR; TCRdb's copy has only in-frame clones and leaves some out. The sample carries 85,000 to 120,000 clones, about 83% recorded once. Sequencing was done on a sample of peripheral blood. The receptors stem from a man in his forties with active or convalescent COVID-19.

This chain links TRBV7-6 with TRBJ1-6, with 8 bases identical to TRBD1. Per germline, CDR1 SGHVS and CDR2 FNYEAQ. This CDR3 comprises 17 residues. The ends lost 3 bases at V and 9 bases at J; junction bases unmatched: 13. The CDR3 is CASSLGIGQGGISPLHF. CDR3 DNA sequence: TGTGCCAGCAGCTTGGGAATCGGACAGGGAGGGATTTCACCCCTCCACTTT.

This clone was observed a few times. The chain uses TRBV5-5 and TRBJ1-5; no definite D call. This CDR3 comprises 13 residues. Between the trimmed V and J ends, which lost 4 bases and 5 bases, there was a span of 10 bases. The V gene's germline CDR1 is SGHKS and CDR2 YYEKEE (reference sequence). Written as DNA, the CDR3 is TGTGCCAGCAGCGCGGAACCCGATCAGCCCCAGCATTTT. It codes for CASSAEPDQPQHF. The full variable domain, its missing parts supplied by reference TRBV5-5 and TRBJ1-5, is DAGVTQSPTHLIKTRGQQVTLRCSPISGHKSVSWYQQVLGQGPQFIFQYYEKEERGRGNFPDRFSARQFPNYSSELNVNALLLGDSALYLCASSAEPDQPQHFGDGTRLSIL.

As to this clone: Germline is not matched at one junction end, which may reflect a read error. The chain has TRBV18 and TRBJ1-4, with a possible D match to TRBD1 (5 bases). Germline assignment: CDR1 KGHSH and CDR2 LQKENI. This CDR3 spans 16 amino acids. The CDR3 DNA sequence: TGTGCCAGCTCCCCACGGAAAGAACAGGCCAATGAAAAACTGTTTTTT. Its translation: CASSPRKEQANEKLFF.

V is TRBV3-1 (or the pseudogene TRBV3-2) and J is TRBJ2-5, with a possible D match to TRBD2 (6 bases). Germline V gene data show CDR1 as LGHDT and CDR2 as YNNKEL (reference sequence). This CDR3 has 16 amino acids. V was cut by 4 bases and J by 1 base, with 16 bases left in between. Written as DNA, the CDR3 is TGTGCCAGCAGCCTGAGTCTGGGGGGTCCCCAAGAGACCCAGTACTTC. Translation gives CASSLSLGGPQETQYF.

The chain links TRBV7-2 to TRBJ2-7, with 7 bases aligning to TRBD2. This CDR3 contains 16 residues. Per the germline V gene, CDR1 is SGHTA and CDR2 is FQGNSA. The V segment lost 2 bases and the J segment 4 bases; nucleotides outside the gene matches: 11. In nucleotides, the CDR3 is TGTGCCAGCAGCTTATCGACTACGGGGGGTCTGTACGAGCAGTACTTC. Residues: CASSLSTTGGLYEQYF.

The V and J genes are TRBV5-1 and TRBJ2-3, with D possibly TRBD2 on 5 matching bases. The V gene's germline CDR1 is SGHRS and CDR2 YFSETQ. This CDR3 is 15 amino acids long. V was cut by 3 bases and J by 3 bases, with 14 bases left in between. CDR3 region: CASSSDGELTDTQYF. CDR3 in DNA: TGCGCCAGCAGCTCCGACGGGGAGCTTACAGATACGCAGTATTTT.

The chain employs TRBV6-5 and TRBJ1-5; D may be TRBD1 (5 bases). This CDR3 has 14 amino acids. In germline, CDR1 is MNHEY, CDR2 SVGAGI. V lost 6 bases to trimming and J lost 2 bases, with 11 bases between them. The CDR3 coding sequence is TGTGCCAGCAGGGAGGGGACCGGCAATCAGCCCCAGCATTTT. Translated: CASREGTGNQPQHF.

The chain recombines TRBV7-3 with TRBJ2-7, with TRBD1 identical over 11 bases. With 1 base clipped from V and 6 bases from J, the junction kept 2 bases outside the gene matches. Germline assignment: CDR1 SGHTA and CDR2 FQGTGA. This CDR3 comprises 14 residues. CDR3 nucleotides: TGTGCCAGCAGCTTAATGGGGACAGGGGGCGAGCAGTACTTC. It encodes CASSLMGTGGEQYF. Together with reference TRBV7-3 and TRBJ2-7, the CDR3 gives the full variable domain: GAGVSQTPSNKVTEKGKYVELRCDPISGHTALYWYRQSLGQGPEFLIYFQGTGAADDSGLPNDRFFAVRPEGSVSTLKIQRTERGDSAVYLCASSLMGTGGEQYFGPGTRLTVT.

The CDR3 nucleotides read TGCAGCGTTGAGCTAGACAGGGTCAACTACACCTTC. Its translation: CSVELDRVNYTF. The chain carries TRBV29-1 and TRBJ1-2; TRBD1 matches 7 bases. The CDR3 loop spans 12 amino acids. Trimming removed 3 bases from V and 10 bases from J; junction bases left unmatched: 8. Per germline, CDR1 SQVTM and CDR2 ANQGSEA.

The gene calls are TRBV7-9 and TRBJ2-7, with D possibly TRBD1 on 5 matching bases. The CDR3 is 12 residues long. V lost 5 bases and J lost 4, with 9 bases in between. Germline assignment: CDR1 SEHNR and CDR2 FQNEAQ (reference sequence). CDR3 coding DNA: TGTGCCAGCAGCATGACAGATTACGAGCAGTACTTC. It translates to CASSMTDYEQYF. Full variable domain (rest looked up from reference TRBV7-9 and TRBJ2-7): DTGVSQNPRHKITKRGQNVTFRCDPISEHNRLYWYRQTLGQGPEFLTYFQNEAQLEKSRLLSDRFSAERPKGSFSTLEIQRTEQGDSAMYLCASSMTDYEQYFGPGTRLTVT.

This clone was counted once. V gene TRBV19 combines with J gene TRBJ1-6, with 8 nucleotides matching TRBD1. Germline values: CDR1 LNHDA, CDR2 SQIVND (reference sequence). The CDR3 is made up of 15 amino acids. V dropped 0 bases and J dropped 13; count of bases not matched to a gene: 8. The CDR3 coding sequence is TGTGCCAGTAGTATAGACAGGACAGGGAGACGCCCCCTCCACTTT. Protein sequence: CASSIDRTGRRPLHF.

This chain links TRBV5-1 with TRBJ2-3, with 9 bases aligning to TRBD1. This CDR3 has 15 amino acids. Trimming at V came to 0 bases and at J to 4 bases, leaving 3 bases not matched to a gene. In germline, CDR1 is SGHRS, CDR2 YFSETQ. This CDR3 is CASSLGGTGPDTQYF. In DNA form, the CDR3 reads TGCGCCAGCAGCTTGGGGGGGACAGGGCCAGATACGCAGTATTTT.

The V and J genes are TRBV10-3 and TRBJ1-5; TRBD1 might be the D (5 bases). The CDR3 runs 16 residues. Germline V gene sequence: CDR1 ENHRY, CDR2 SYGVKD. Trimming took off 0 bases at V and 0 bases at J, with 9 bases between the two ends. The CDR3, as DNA: TGTGCCATCAGTGAGTCGCAGGGCGATAGCAATCAGCCCCAGCATTTT. It encodes CAISESQGDSNQPQHF.

The chain uses TRBV6-5 and TRBJ2-5; a possible D gene is TRBD1 (6 bases). This CDR3 is 14 amino acids long. Trimming pared 6 bases from V and 5 bases from J, leaving 16 bases between. CDR1 and CDR2 from the germline V gene are MNHEY and SVGAGI. The CDR3 is CASRFRGSFETQYF. CDR3 coding DNA: TGTGCCAGCAGATTCAGGGGATCCTTCGAGACCCAGTACTTC.

The V call is TRBV13, the J call TRBJ1-6; a weak D match, TRBD1 (6 bases). V gave up 5 bases and J gave up 5 bases, with 13 bases separating them. CDR3 length equals 15 residues. From germline, CDR1 is PRHDT and CDR2 FYEKMQ (reference sequence). CDR3 in DNA: TGTGCCAGCAGCCCAACAGGGTTGGATAATTCACCCCTCCACTTT. Translating gives CASSPTGLDNSPLHF.

V gene TRBV25-1 combines with J gene TRBJ2-5; 7 positions match TRBD1. CDR3 length: 17 residues. CDR1 and CDR2 from the germline V gene are MGHDK and SYGVNS. With V trimmed by 4 bases and J by 0 bases, 11 bases remained unmatched. The DNA for the CDR3 is TGTGCCAGCAGTGGGGACAGATCGAGTGGCCACCAAGAGACCCAGTACTTC. It codes for CASSGDRSSGHQETQYF.

This chain connects TRBV5-6 to TRBJ2-3, with D possibly TRBD1 on 6 matching bases. V was trimmed by 0 bases and J by 6 bases, leaving 11 bases between them. This CDR3 is 14 amino acids long. Germline values: CDR1 SGHDT, CDR2 YYEEEE. This chain's CDR3 is CASSLVFQGDTQYF. As DNA, the CDR3 is TGTGCCAGCAGCTTGGTTTTCCAGGGGGATACGCAGTATTTT.

The J gene is TRBJ2-7, the V gene TRBV7-2, with 10 bases lining up with TRBD1. The CDR3 covers 14 residues. The V gene end was trimmed by 7 bases and the J gene end by 2 bases; junction bases not matched to a gene: 5. Germline V lookup: CDR1 SGHTA, CDR2 FQGNSA. The CDR3 sequence is CASNFGTGAYEQYF. CDR3 in DNA: TGTGCCAGCAACTTTGGGACAGGGGCCTACGAGCAGTACTTC.

The chain couples TRBV5-5 to TRBJ1-2; perhaps TRBD1 as D (6 bases). Germline values: CDR1 SGHKS, CDR2 YYEKEE (reference sequence). The CDR3 is 15 amino acids. V was cut by 0 bases and J by 4 bases, with 13 bases left in between. Here the CDR3 reads CASSLAGSGVYGYTF. The CDR3 DNA reads as TGTGCCAGCAGCTTGGCCGGATCAGGGGTCTATGGCTACACCTTC. The whole variable domain, remainder taken from reference TRBV5-5 and TRBJ1-2, is DAGVTQSPTHLIKTRGQQVTLRCSPISGHKSVSWYQQVLGQGPQFIFQYYEKEERGRGNFPDRFSARQFPNYSSELNVNALLLGDSALYLCASSLAGSGVYGYTFGSGTRLTVV.

The sample holds one count of this clone. The chain combines TRBV3-1 (or the pseudogene TRBV3-2) with TRBJ2-5, with 9 bases identical to TRBD2. V shed 7 bases and J 3 bases; nucleotides not matched to a gene: 3. The V gene's germline CDR1 is LGHDT and CDR2 YNNKEL (reference sequence). The CDR3 totals 13 residues. The CDR3 loop reads CASKASGEETQYF. The CDR3 coding sequence is TGTGCCAGCAAGGCTAGCGGGGAAGAGACCCAGTACTTC.

Written as DNA, the CDR3 is TGTGCCAGCAGTTTCTACAATCAGCCCCAGCATTTT. Its protein product is CASSFYNQPQHF. This chain connects TRBV12-3 or TRBV12-4 to TRBJ1-5; D is unresolved. The V gene lost 3 bases and the J gene lost 3 bases, with 3 bases spanning the gap. This CDR3 comprises 12 residues.

The J gene is TRBJ2-2, the V gene TRBV27; D is perhaps TRBD1 (5 bases). The CDR3 totals 16 residues. Germline loops: CDR1 MNHEY, CDR2 SMNVEV (reference sequence). V lost 3 bases and J lost 0, with 11 bases in between. CDR3 sequence (DNA): TGTGCCAGCAGTTTCCCAGGGCCTTCGAACACCGGGGAGCTGTTTTTT. Translation gives CASSFPGPSNTGELFF.

This rearrangement joins TRBV2 to TRBJ1-6; 11 bases match TRBD1. Germline V gives CDR1 SNHLY, CDR2 FYNNEI. Germline trimming cut 7 bases from V and 4 bases from J; bases unmatched to any gene: 12. There are 18 residues in the CDR3. Written as DNA, the CDR3 is TGTGCCAGCACCCCGGGACAGGGGGGGATAAAGTATAATTCACCCCTCCACTTT. It encodes CASTPGQGGIKYNSPLHF.

J is TRBJ1-3 and V is TRBV7-2, with TRBD1 matching 7 bases. CDR1 is SGHTA, CDR2 FQGNSA, per germline. Unmatched junction bases numbered 7, after V lost 5 bases and J lost 3 bases. CDR3 length: 15 residues. The CDR3 here is CASSKDRVGGNTIYF. In DNA form, the CDR3 reads TGTGCCAGCAGCAAAGACAGGGTCGGTGGAAACACCATATATTTT.

This chain links TRBV5-6 with TRBJ2-2; D perhaps matches TRBD1 (6 bases). This CDR3 comprises 16 residues. Per the germline V gene, CDR1 is SGHDT and CDR2 is YYEEEE. V lost 1 base and J 1 base, leaving 11 bases between the germline ends. The CDR3: CASSLRQGQNTGELFF. The CDR3 DNA reads as TGTGCCAGCAGCTTGAGGCAGGGGCAGAACACCGGGGAGCTGTTTTTT.